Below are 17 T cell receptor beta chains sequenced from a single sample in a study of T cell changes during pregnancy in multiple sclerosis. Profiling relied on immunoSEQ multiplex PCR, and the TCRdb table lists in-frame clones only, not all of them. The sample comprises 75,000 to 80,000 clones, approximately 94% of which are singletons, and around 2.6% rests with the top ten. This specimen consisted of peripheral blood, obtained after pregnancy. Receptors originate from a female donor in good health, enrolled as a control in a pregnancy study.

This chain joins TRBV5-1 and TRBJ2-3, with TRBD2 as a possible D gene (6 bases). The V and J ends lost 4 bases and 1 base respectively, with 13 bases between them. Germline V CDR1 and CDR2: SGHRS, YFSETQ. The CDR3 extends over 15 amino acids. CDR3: CASSQSGTGTDTQYF. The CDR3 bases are TGCGCCAGCAGCCAGTCCGGGACTGGCACAGATACGCAGTATTTT. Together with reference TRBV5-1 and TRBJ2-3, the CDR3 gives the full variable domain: KAGVTQTPRYLIKTRGQQVTLSCSPISGHRSVSWYQQTPGQGLQFLFEYFSETQRNKGNFPGRFSGRQFSNSRSEMNVSTLELGDSALYLCASSQSGTGTDTQYFGPGTRLTVL.

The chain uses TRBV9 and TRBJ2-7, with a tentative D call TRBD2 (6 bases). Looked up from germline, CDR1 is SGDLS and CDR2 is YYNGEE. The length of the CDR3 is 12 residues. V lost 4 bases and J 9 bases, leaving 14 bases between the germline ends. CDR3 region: CASSSRDSAQYF. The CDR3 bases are TGTGCCAGCAGCTCCCGGGACTCCGCGCAGTACTTC.

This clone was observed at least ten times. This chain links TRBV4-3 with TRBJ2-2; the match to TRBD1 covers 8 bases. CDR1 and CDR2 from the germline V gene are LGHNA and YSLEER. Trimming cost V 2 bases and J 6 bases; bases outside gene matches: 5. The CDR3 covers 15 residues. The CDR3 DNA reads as TGCGCCAGCAGCCAATCGCCGGACAGGGCCGGGGAGCTGTTTTTT. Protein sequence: CASSQSPDRAGELFF.

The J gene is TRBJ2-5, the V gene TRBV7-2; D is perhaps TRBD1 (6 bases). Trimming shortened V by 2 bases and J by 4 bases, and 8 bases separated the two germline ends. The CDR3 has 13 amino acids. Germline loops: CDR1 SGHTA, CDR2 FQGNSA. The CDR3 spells CASSLNRAETQYF. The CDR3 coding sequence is TGTGCCAGCAGCTTAAACAGGGCAGAGACCCAGTACTTC.

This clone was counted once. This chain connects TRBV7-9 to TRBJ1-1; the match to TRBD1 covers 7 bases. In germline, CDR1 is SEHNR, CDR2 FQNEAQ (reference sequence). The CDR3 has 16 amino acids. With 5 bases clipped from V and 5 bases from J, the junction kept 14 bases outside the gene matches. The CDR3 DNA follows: TGTGCCAGCAGCGAAAGACAGGGTACTTCGTCGACTGAAGCTTTCTTT. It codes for CASSERQGTSSTEAFF.

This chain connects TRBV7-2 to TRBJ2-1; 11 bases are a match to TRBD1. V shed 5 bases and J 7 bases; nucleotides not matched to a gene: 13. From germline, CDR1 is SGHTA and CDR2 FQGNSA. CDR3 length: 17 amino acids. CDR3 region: CASSRLAADRGRNEQFF. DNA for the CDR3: TGTGCCAGCAGCCGGCTTGCTGCGGACAGGGGGCGGAATGAGCAGTTCTTC.

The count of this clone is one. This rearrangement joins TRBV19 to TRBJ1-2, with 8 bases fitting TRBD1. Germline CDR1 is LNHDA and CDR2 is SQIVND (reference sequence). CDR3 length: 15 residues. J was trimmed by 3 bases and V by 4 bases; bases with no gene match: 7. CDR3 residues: CASSNRQGIDYGYTF. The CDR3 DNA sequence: TGTGCCAGTAGTAATCGACAGGGGATAGACTATGGCTACACCTTC.

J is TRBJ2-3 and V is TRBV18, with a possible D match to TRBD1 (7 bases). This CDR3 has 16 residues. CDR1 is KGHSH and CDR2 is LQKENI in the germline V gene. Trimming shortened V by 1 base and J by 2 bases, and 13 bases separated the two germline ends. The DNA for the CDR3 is TGTGCCAGCTCACCACTGCGGGACAGTTACACAGATACGCAGTATTTT. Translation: CASSPLRDSYTDTQYF.

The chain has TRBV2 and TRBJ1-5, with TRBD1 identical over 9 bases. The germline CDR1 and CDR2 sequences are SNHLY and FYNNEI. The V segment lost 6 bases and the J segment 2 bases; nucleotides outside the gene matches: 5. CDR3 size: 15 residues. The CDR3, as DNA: TGTGCCAGCAGGAGGACAGGGGAAGGCAATCAGCCCCAGCATTTT. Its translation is CASRRTGEGNQPQHF.

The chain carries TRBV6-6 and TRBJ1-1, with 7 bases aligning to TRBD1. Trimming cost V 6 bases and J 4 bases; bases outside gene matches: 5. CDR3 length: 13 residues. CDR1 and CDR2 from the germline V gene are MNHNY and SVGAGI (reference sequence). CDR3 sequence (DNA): TGTGCCAGCAGCAGGGGGGCGCGCACTGAAGCTTTCTTT. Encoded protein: CASSRGARTEAFF.

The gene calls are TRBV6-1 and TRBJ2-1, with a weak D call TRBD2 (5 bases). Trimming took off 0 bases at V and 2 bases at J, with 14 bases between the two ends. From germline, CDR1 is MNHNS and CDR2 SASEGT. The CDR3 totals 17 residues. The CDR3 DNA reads TGTGCCAGCAGTGAAGCGCGTGGAGGCAATCCCTACAATGAGCAGTTCTTC. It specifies CASSEARGGNPYNEQFF.

The CDR3 here is CASSVNSGSTDTQYF. CDR3 DNA: TGTGCCAGCAGTGTGAATAGCGGGAGCACAGATACGCAGTATTTT. The chain is built from TRBV6-4 and TRBJ2-3, with TRBD2 matching 7 bases. The germline CDR1 and CDR2 sequences are MRHNA and SNTAGT. V lost 4 bases, J lost 0 bases, and 4 bases stayed unmatched. This CDR3 contains 15 residues.

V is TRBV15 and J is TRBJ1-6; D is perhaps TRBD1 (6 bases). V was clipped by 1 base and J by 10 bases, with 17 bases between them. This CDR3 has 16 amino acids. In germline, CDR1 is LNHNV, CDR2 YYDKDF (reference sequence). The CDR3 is CATSRGQERVGSPLHF. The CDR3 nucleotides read TGTGCCACCAGCAGAGGACAGGAAAGGGTGGGCTCACCCCTCCACTTT.

As DNA, the CDR3 is TGTGCCAGCAGCGAAGCGGGTACCGAGCAGTACTTC. Translated: CASSEAGTEQYF. The chain employs TRBV7-9 and TRBJ2-7; possibly TRBD2 for D (6 bases). The CDR3 is made up of 12 amino acids. Between the trimmed V and J ends, which lost 5 bases and 6 bases, there was a span of 11 bases. Germline V gene data show CDR1 as SEHNR and CDR2 as FQNEAQ (reference sequence). Filled out from reference TRBV7-9 and TRBJ2-7, the complete variable domain reads DTGVSQNPRHKITKRGQNVTFRCDPISEHNRLYWYRQTLGQGPEFLTYFQNEAQLEKSRLLSDRFSAERPKGSFSTLEIQRTEQGDSAMYLCASSEAGTEQYFGPGTRLTVT.

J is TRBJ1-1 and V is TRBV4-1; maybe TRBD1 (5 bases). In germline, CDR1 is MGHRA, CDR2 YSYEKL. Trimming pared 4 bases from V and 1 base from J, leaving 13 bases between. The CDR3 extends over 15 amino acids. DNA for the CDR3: TGCGCCAGCAGCCGGGACTTAACATCGAACACTGAAGCTTTCTTT. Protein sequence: CASSRDLTSNTEAFF.

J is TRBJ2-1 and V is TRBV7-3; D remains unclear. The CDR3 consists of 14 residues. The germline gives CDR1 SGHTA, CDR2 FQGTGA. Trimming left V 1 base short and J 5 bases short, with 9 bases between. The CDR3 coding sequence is TGTGCCAGCAGCTTAAGCCTCCGGGACAATGAGCAGTTCTTC. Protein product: CASSLSLRDNEQFF.

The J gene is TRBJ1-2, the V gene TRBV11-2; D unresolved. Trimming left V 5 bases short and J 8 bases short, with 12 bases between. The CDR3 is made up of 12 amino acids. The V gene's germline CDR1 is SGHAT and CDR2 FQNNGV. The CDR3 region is CASSRYEYGYTF. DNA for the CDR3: TGTGCCAGCAGCCGCTACGAATACGGCTACACCTTC. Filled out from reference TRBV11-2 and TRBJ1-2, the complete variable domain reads EAGVAQSPRYKIIEKRQSVAFWCNPISGHATLYWYQQILGQGPKLLIQFQNNGVVDDSQLPKDRFSAERLKGVDSTLKIQPAKLEDSAVYLCASSRYEYGYTFGSGTRLTVV.